The clone carrying this TCR beta chain was detected a few times. Germline V gene lookup returns CDR1 MGHRA and CDR2 YSYEKL. The CDR3 consists of 15 residues. The junction had 6 bases not matched to a gene; V was cut back by 1 base and J by 6 bases. Libraries were prepared by immunoSEQ multiplex PCR; TCRdb keeps only in-frame clonotypes and omits some of them. The sample lists roughly 17,000 clones, more than 65% occurring once. This record comes from a study of ipilimumab plus nivolumab after autologous stem cell transplantation. Ipilimumab, 1 mg/kg, started 14 to 28 days after autologous transplant. V is TRBV4-1 and J is TRBJ2-1; 7 bases line up with TRBD1. The receptor was isolated from a male donor with diffuse large B-cell lymphoma. Sequencing used PBMCs, obtained in a trial of ipilimumab plus nivolumab as post-transplant consolidation. CDR3: CASSQGTGRANEQFF. CDR3 DNA sequence: TGCGCCAGCAGCCAAGGGACAGGACGTGCCAATGAGCAGTTCTTC.